The clone carrying this TCR beta chain was seen more than once but under ten times. The sample comes from a study of neoadjuvant anti-PD-1 for oral cavity cancer. The wider study: Patients without progression got a fourth dose around day 43.

The method was immunoSEQ multiplex PCR; TCRdb's version includes in-frame clones alone and lacks a portion of them. Of 11,000 to 15,000 clones detected, about 71% appear once; the ten largest clones hold over 2%. This CDR3 spans 15 amino acids. Germline CDR1 reads SEHNR; CDR2 reads FQNEAQ (reference sequence). Trimming took 5 bases from V and 2 from J, leaving 16 bases between them. This clonotype was sampled from a person between 35 and 79 years old with oral cavity squamous cell carcinoma. The V gene is TRBV7-9, the J gene TRBJ2-7; D possibly corresponds to TRBD2 (6 bases). The specimen was PBMCs, collected before nivolumab (anti-PD-1) treatment. The CDR3 is CASSHLMGGAYEQYF. DNA of the CDR3: TGTGCCAGCAGCCATCTCATGGGGGGAGCCTACGAGCAGTACTTC.